This TCR beta chain is from a study of blood T cell repertoires in COVID-19. As for the study in general: COVID-19 samples from acute and convalescent phases originated in the United States, Italy and Spain.

Between the trimmed V and J ends, which lost 0 bases and 4 bases, there was a span of 5 bases. The CDR3 spans 13 residues. Germline V CDR1 and CDR2: SGHKS, YYEKEE (reference sequence). Sequencing used immunoSEQ multiplex PCR; TCRdb keeps in-frame clones, though not all of them. Among hundreds of thousands of clones listed, roughly 87% were seen once. Participant reports of clinical history set cohort assignment. The V call is TRBV5-5, the J call TRBJ1-5; no clear D gene. Material: PBMCs or T cells enriched from blood (not recorded which). This receptor was taken from a young woman who had recovered from COVID-19. CDR3 loop: CASSLAQNQPQHF. In nucleotides, the CDR3 is TGTGCCAGCAGCTTGGCCCAGAATCAGCCCCAGCATTTT.